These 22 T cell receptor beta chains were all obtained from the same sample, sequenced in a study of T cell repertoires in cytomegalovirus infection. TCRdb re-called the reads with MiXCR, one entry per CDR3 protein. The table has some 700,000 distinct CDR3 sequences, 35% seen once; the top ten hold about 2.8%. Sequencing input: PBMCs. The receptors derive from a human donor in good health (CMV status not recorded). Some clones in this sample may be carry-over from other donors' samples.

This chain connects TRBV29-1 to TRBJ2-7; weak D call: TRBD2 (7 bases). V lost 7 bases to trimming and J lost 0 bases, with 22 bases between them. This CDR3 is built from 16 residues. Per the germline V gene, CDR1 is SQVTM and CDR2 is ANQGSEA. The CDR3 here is CSACVVGGASSYEQYF. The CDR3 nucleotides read TGCAGCGCTTGTGTTGTGGGGGGGGCTAGCTCCTACGAGCAGTACTTC.

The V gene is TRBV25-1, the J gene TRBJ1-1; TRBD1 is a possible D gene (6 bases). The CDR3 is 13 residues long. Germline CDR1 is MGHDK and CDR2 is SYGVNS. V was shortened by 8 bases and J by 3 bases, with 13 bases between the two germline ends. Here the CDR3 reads CASLQGGDTEAFF. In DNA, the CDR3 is TGTGCCAGCCTACAGGGTGGGGACACTGAAGCTTTCTTT. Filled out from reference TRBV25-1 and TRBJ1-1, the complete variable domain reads EADIYQTPRYLVIGTGKKITLECSQTMGHDKMYWYQQDPGMELHLIHYSYGVNSTEKGDLSSESTVSRIRTEHFPLTLESARPSHTSQYLCASLQGGDTEAFFGQGTRLTVV.

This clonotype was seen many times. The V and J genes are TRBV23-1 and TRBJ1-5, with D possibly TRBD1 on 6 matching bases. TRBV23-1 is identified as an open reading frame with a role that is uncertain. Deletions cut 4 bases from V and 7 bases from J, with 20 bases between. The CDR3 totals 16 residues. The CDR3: CASSLTRPRGYQPQHF. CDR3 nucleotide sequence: TGCGCCAGCAGTCTCACCCGGCCAAGGGGGTACCAGCCCCAGCATTTT.

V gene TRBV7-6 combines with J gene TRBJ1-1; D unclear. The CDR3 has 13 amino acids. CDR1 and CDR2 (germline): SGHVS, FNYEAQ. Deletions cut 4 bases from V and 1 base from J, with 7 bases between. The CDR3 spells CASSSISNTEAFF. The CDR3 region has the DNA TGTGCCAGCAGCTCCATATCGAACACTGAAGCTTTCTTT.

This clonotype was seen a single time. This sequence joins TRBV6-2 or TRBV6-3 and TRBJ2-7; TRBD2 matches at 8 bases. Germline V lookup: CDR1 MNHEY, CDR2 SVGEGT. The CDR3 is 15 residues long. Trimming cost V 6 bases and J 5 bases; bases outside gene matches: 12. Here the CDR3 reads CASRDSGRIFHEQYF. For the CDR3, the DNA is TGTGCCAGCAGAGACAGCGGGAGAATATTCCACGAGCAGTACTTC.

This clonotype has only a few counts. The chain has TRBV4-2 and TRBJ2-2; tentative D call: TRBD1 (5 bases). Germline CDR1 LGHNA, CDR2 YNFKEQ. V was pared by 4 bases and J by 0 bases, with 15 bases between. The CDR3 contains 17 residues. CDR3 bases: TGTGCCAGCAGCCCAAGGGTGTGGGGCCCGAACACCGGGGAGCTGTTTTTT. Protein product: CASSPRVWGPNTGELFF.

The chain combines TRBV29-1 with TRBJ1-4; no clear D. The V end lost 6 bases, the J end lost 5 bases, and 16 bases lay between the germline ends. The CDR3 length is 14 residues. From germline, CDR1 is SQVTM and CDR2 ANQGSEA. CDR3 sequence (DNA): TGCAGCGTGGTGGGTGCTACGGGAAATGAAAAACTGTTTTTT. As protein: CSVVGATGNEKLFF.

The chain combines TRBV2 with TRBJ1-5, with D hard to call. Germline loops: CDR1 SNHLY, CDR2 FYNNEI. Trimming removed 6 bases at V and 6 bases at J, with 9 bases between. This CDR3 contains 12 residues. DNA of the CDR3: TGTGCCAGCAGCGGGGATAGTCAGCCCCAGCATTTT. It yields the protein CASSGDSQPQHF.

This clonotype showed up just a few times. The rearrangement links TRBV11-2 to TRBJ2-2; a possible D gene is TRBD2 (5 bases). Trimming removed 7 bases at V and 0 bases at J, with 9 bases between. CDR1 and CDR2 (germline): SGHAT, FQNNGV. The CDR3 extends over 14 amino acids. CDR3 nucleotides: TGTGCCAGCATCAAGCGGTCGAACACCGGGGAGCTGTTTTTT. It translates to CASIKRSNTGELFF.

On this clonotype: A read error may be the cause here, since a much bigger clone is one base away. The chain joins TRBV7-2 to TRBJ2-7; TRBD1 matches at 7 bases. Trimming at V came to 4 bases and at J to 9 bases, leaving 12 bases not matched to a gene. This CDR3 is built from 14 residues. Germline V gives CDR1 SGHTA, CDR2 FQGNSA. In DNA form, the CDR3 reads TGTGCCAGCAGCTCTATGTCGTCGACAGGGCCGCAGTACTTC. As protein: CASSSMSSTGPQYF.

CDR3 nucleotides: TGTGCCAGCAGCCAAGAGATTGGCGGGGCCGATACGCAGTATTTT. This encodes CASSQEIGGADTQYF. The rearrangement uses TRBV14 and TRBJ2-3; D is perhaps TRBD2 (6 bases). The CDR3 spans 15 residues. With 0 bases removed from V and 6 bases from J, the gap between germline ends came to 13 bases. Germline lookup yields CDR1 SGHDN and CDR2 FVKESK.

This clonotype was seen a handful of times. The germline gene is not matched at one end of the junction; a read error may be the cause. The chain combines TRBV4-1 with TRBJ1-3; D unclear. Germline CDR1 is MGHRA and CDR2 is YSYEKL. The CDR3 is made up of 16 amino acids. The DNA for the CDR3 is TGTGCCAGCAGCCAAGCGGCCACGGCCTCTGGAAACACCATATATTTT. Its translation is CASSQAATASGNTIYF.

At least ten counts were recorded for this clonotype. DNA of the CDR3: TGTGCCACCAGCACGGGACGGCAGGTTCAGCCCCAGCATTTT. This translates into CATSTGRQVQPQHF. The rearrangement links TRBV24-1 to TRBJ1-5, with D possibly being TRBD1 (5 bases). The CDR3 is made up of 14 amino acids. Looked up from germline, CDR1 is KGHDR and CDR2 is SFDVKD. V was trimmed by 7 bases and J by 6 bases, leaving 15 bases between them.

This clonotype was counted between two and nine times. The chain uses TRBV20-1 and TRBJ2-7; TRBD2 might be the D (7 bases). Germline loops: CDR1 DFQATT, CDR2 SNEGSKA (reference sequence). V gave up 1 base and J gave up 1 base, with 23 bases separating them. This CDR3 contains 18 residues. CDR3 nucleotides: TGCAGTGCTAGAGGTCCGGGGGGCCAGGGTTCAGGGTCCTACGAGCAGTACTTC. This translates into CSARGPGGQGSGSYEQYF.

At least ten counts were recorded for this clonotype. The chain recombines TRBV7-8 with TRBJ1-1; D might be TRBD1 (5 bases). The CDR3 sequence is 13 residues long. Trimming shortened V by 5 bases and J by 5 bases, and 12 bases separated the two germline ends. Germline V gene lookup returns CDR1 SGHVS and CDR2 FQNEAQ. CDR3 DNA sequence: TGTGCCAGCAGCCTGAGGGCAGGGACTGAAGCTTTCTTT. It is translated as CASSLRAGTEAFF.

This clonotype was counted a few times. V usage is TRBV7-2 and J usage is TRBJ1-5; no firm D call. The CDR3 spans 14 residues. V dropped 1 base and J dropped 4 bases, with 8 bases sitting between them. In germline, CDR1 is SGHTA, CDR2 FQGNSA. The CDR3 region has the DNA TGTGCCAGCAGCTTAGACGTTGTGAATCAGCCCCAGCATTTT. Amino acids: CASSLDVVNQPQHF. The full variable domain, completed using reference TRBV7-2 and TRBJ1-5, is GAGVSQSPSNKVTEKGKDVELRCDPISGHTALYWYRQSLGQGLEFLIYFQGNSAPDKSGLPSDRFSAERTGGSVSTLTIQRTQQEDSAVYLCASSLDVVNQPQHFGDGTRLSIL.

As DNA, the CDR3 is TGTGCCACCAGCAGAGATCGGCAGGGGAGGCTCAATCAGCCCCAGCATTTT. Its protein product is CATSRDRQGRLNQPQHF. V gene TRBV15 combines with J gene TRBJ1-5, with D tentatively TRBD1 (6 bases). Trimming removed 0 bases from V and 3 bases from J, with 15 bases in between. The CDR3 contains 17 residues. CDR1 and CDR2 (germline): LNHNV, YYDKDF (reference sequence).

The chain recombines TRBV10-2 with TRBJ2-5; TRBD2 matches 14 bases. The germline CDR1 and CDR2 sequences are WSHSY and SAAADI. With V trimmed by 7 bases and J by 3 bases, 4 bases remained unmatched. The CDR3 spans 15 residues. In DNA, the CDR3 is TGCGCCAGCATGGGACTAGCGGGAGTTGAAGAGACCCAGTACTTC. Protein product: CASMGLAGVEETQYF.

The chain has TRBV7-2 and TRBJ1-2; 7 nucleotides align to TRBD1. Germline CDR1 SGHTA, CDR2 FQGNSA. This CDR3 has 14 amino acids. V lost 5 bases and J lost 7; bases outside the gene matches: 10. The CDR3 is CASSQDRVKSGYTF. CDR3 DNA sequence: TGTGCCAGCAGCCAAGACAGGGTTAAGAGTGGCTACACCTTC.

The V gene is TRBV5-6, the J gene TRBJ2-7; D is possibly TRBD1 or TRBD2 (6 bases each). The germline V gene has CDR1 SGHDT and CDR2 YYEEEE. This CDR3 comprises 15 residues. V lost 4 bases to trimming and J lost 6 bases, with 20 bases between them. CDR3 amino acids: CASSLSPGAIAEQYF. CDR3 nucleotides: TGTGCCAGCAGCCTCTCGCCGGGGGCTATTGCCGAGCAGTACTTC.

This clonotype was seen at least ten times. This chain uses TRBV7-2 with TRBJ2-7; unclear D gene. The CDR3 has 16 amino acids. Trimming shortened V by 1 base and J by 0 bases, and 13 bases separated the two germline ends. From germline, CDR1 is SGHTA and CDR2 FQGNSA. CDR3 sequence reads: CASSLDQGRSSYEQYF. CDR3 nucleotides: TGTGCCAGCAGCTTAGATCAAGGAAGGAGCTCCTACGAGCAGTACTTC.

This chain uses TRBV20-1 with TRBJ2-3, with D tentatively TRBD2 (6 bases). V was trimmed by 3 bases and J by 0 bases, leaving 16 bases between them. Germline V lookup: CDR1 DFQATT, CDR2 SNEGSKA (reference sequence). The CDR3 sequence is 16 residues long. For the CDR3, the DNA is TGCAGTGCTAGGGATCCGGGACTTGTTAGCACAGATACGCAGTATTTT. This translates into CSARDPGLVSTDTQYF.